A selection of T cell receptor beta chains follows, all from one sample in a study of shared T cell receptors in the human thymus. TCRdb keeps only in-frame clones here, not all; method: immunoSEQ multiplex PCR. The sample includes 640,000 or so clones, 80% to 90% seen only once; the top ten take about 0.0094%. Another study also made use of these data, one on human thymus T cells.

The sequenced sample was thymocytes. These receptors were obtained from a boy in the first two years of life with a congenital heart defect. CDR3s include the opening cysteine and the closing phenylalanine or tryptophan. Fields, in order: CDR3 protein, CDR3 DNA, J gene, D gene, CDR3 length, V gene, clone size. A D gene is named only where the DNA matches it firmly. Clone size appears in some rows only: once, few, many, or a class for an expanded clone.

CASSPLAGPYNEQFF TGTGCCAGCAGCCCTCTAGCGGGCCCCTACAATGAGCAGTTCTTC TRBJ2-1 TRBD2 15 TRBV14 NA
CASSQERGEDPSSYEQYF TGTGCCAGCAGCCAAGAGCGGGGGGAGGATCCGAGCTCCTACGAGCAGTACTTC TRBJ2-7 TRBD2 18 TRBV14 NA
CASSSKGATGELFF TGTGCCAGCAGTTCGAAAGGGGCGACCGGGGAGCTGTTTTTT TRBJ2-2 NA 14 TRBV27 NA
CAPQGCRDNTGELFF TGTGCCCCCCAGGGGTGTCGGGATAACACCGGGGAGCTGTTTTTT TRBJ2-2 NA 15 TRBV10-3 NA
CAWGPTDTQYF TGTGCCTGGGGGCCCACAGATACGCAGTATTTT TRBJ2-3 NA 11 TRBV30 NA
CASSDSGTSGGQSTQYF TGTGCCAGCAGTGATTCCGGGACTAGCGGGGGGCAAAGTACGCAGTATTTT TRBJ2-3 TRBD2 17 TRBV6-1 NA
CASSLGQDQPQHF TGTGCCAGCAGTTTAGGACAGGATCAGCCCCAGCATTTT TRBJ1-5 TRBD1 13 TRBV27 NA
CATSRGGDQPQHF TGTGCCACCAGCAGAGGCGGAGATCAGCCCCAGCATTTT TRBJ1-5 NA 13 TRBV15 NA
CASSLSEVDNQPQHF TGTGCCAGCAGTCTATCAGAGGTAGATAATCAGCCCCAGCATTTT TRBJ1-5 NA 15 TRBV27 NA
CASSLEIYTEAFF TGTGCCAGCAGTTTGGAGATTTACACTGAAGCTTTCTTT TRBJ1-1 NA 13 TRBV6-5 NA
CASSFRDSPMNTGELFF TGTGCCAGCAGTTTTCGGGACAGTCCAATGAACACCGGGGAGCTGTTTTTT TRBJ2-2 TRBD1 17 TRBV28 NA
CASSIIERGGRVNEQFF TGTGCCAGCAGTATTATTGAACGGGGGGGAAGGGTAAATGAGCAGTTCTTC TRBJ2-1 TRBD2 17 TRBV28 NA
CASSHGTSWGTDTQYF TGTGCCAGCAGCCACGGGACTAGTTGGGGCACAGATACGCAGTATTTT TRBJ2-3 TRBD2 16 TRBV4-2 NA
CASSQEATGASEQYF TGCGCCAGCAGCCAAGAGGCGACAGGGGCAAGTGAGCAGTACTTC TRBJ2-7 TRBD1 15 TRBV4-3 NA
CASKATGDRSNQPQHF TGTGCCAGCAAAGCCACAGGGGACCGGAGCAATCAGCCCCAGCATTTT TRBJ1-5 TRBD1 16 TRBV27 once
CATSRDWGGTDTQYF TGTGCCACCAGCAGAGATTGGGGGGGGACAGATACGCAGTATTTT TRBJ2-3 TRBD2 15 TRBV15 NA
CASSLLEGTEAFF TGTGCCAGCAGTTTGCTTGAGGGAACTGAAGCTTTCTTT TRBJ1-1 NA 13 TRBV27 NA
CASSWTGDNEQFF TGTGCCAGCAGTTGGACAGGGGACAATGAGCAGTTCTTC TRBJ2-1 TRBD1 13 TRBV6-5 NA
CASSLGRGVGTEAFF TGTGCCAGCAGCTTGGGGCGGGGAGTCGGCACTGAAGCTTTCTTT TRBJ1-1 NA 15 TRBV5-6 NA
CASSFGGNEQYF TGTGCCAGCAGTTTTGGCGGAAACGAGCAGTACTTC TRBJ2-7 NA 12 TRBV28 NA
CASRGTETNTEAFF TGTGCCAGCAGGGGGACAGAAACGAACACTGAAGCTTTCTTT TRBJ1-1 TRBD1 14 TRBV2 once
CAGSHRGGILAEISYEQYF TGTGCCGGCAGCCATCGGGGGGGAATCCTAGCGGAGATCTCCTACGAGCAGTACTTC TRBJ2-7 TRBD2 19 TRBV14 NA
CASSIAASSYNEQFF TGTGCCAGTAGTATTGCAGCTAGCTCCTACAATGAGCAGTTCTTC TRBJ2-1 NA 15 TRBV19 NA
CASSRTPREGGNEKLFF TGTGCCAGCAGTCGAACTCCCCGGGAGGGAGGGAATGAAAAACTGTTTTTT TRBJ1-4 NA 17 TRBV11-2 NA